A selection of T cell receptor beta chains follows, all from one sample in a study of CD8 T cells in ankylosing spondylitis. TCRdb recomputed calls from the 5' RACE reads with MiXCR, one row per CDR3 protein. The data show 200,000 to 250,000 distinct CDR3 sequences, around 24% seen once. The material sequenced was blood, either unsorted or a sorted T cell fraction (not recorded which). The origin of the receptors is a male donor with ankylosing spondylitis or in good health (not recorded which). The conserved cysteine and the conserved F or W are not part of the CDR3 here.

V gene	J gene	CDR3 protein
TRBV5-1	TRBJ1-1	ASSSGTASNTEAF
TRBV7-2	TRBJ2-1	ASSLVPAGGNEQF
TRBV11-1	TRBJ2-7	ASSSDYYEQY
TRBV29-1	TRBJ2-7	SVVGGQGDYEQY
TRBV20-1	TRBJ2-2	SASSTRETSNTGELF
TRBV24-1	TRBJ2-1	ATSDTGLAGTNEQF
TRBV12-3/TRBV12-4	TRBJ2-7	ASSPGRPYEQY
TRBV20-1	TRBJ1-1	SAADRSDTEAF
TRBV20-1	TRBJ1-2	SAFQGAVAVYGYT
TRBV12-3/TRBV12-4	TRBJ2-5	ASRDRVSETQY
TRBV5-1	TRBJ2-1	ASSAGTDINEQF
TRBV20-1	TRBJ2-7	SADSGREPEQY
TRBV7-2	TRBJ1-5	ASSLHKGTKRNQPQH
TRBV20-1	TRBJ1-1	SATLGGVNTEAF
TRBV6-2/TRBV6-3	TRBJ1-1	ASSFGDDTEAF
TRBV6-2/TRBV6-3	TRBJ2-7	ASSATLSALAGEQY
TRBV12-3/TRBV12-4	TRBJ1-1	ASSFSVSNTEAF
TRBV7-3	TRBJ2-6	ASSRDRSGANVLT
TRBV20-1	TRBJ2-3	SAGPGGSDTQY
TRBV20-1	TRBJ2-7	SASPGLAGYEQY
TRBV12-3/TRBV12-4	TRBJ2-1	ASRHDSSSYNEQF
TRBV14	TRBJ2-2	ASSQAGTANTGELF
TRBV29-1	TRBJ2-5	SVDKGWGGETQY
TRBV9	TRBJ1-2	ASSVEQGGLYGYT
TRBV10-3	TRBJ2-3	AISEGTTSTDTQY
TRBV15	TRBJ1-5	ATSAAGDQPQH
TRBV5-1	TRBJ2-7	ASSLYGSQMSSGEQY
TRBV20-1	TRBJ2-7	SAPPPISSSYEQY
TRBV5-1	TRBJ2-2	ASSLDSGFTGELF
TRBV29-1	TRBJ2-2	SARGDRGFTGELF
TRBV5-1	TRBJ2-5	ASSPGGPETQY
TRBV20-1	TRBJ2-1	SVQTSGTSTF
TRBV4-3	TRBJ2-1	ASSQPLLAGASGEQF
TRBV2	TRBJ1-1	ASSVPTEAF
TRBV29-1	TRBJ2-3	SGDGLAGGTDTQY
TRBV10-3	TRBJ2-1	AISEGTSGRRVSYNEQF
TRBV15	TRBJ2-5	ATSRGSEETQY
TRBV6-1	TRBJ2-2	ASSTHSRGQTNTGELF
TRBV5-1	TRBJ2-1	ASSRTGSNEQF
TRBV20-1	TRBJ1-1	SAREGTSTEAF
TRBV27	TRBJ2-6	ASSLSGLVSSGANVLT
TRBV6-5	TRBJ2-1	ASSYGTSGIYNEQF
TRBV7-3	TRBJ2-3	ASSPGTSTDTQY
TRBV29-1	TRBJ2-1	SVGQNNEQF
TRBV20-1	TRBJ2-1	SANIDYYNEQF
TRBV12-3/TRBV12-4	TRBJ2-6	ASSQAGASGANVLT
TRBV7-2	TRBJ2-5	ASGRSNQETQY
TRBV6-5	TRBJ1-6	ASSSGEGTPYNSPLH
TRBV12-3/TRBV12-4	TRBJ2-7	ASSPGQEDLQY